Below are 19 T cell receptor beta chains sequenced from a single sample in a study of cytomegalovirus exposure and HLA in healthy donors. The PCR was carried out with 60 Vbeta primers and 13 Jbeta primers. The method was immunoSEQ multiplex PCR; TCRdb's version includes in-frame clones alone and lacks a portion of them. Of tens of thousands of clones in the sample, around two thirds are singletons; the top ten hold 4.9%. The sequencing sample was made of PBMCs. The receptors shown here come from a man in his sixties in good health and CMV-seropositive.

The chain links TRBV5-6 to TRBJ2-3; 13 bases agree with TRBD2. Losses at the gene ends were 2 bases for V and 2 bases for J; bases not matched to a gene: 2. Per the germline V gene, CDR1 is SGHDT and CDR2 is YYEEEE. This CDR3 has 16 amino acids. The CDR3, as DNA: TGTGCCAGCAGCTTCGGACTAGCGGGAGACACAGATACGCAGTATTTT. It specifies CASSFGLAGDTDTQYF.

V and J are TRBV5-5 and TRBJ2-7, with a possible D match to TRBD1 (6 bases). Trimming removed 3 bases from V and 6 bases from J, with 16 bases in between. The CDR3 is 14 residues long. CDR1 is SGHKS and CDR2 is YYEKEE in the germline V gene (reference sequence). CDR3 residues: CASSWLQGNGEQYF. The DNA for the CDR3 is TGTGCCAGCAGCTGGCTACAGGGAAATGGCGAGCAGTACTTC. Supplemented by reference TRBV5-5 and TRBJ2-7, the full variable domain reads DAGVTQSPTHLIKTRGQQVTLRCSPISGHKSVSWYQQVLGQGPQFIFQYYEKEERGRGNFPDRFSARQFPNYSSELNVNALLLGDSALYLCASSWLQGNGEQYFGPGTRLTVT.

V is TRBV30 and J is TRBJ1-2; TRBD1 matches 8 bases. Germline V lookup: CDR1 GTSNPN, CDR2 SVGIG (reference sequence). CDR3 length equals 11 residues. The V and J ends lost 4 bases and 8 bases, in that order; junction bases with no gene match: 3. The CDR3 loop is CAWTGGYGYTF. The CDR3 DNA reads TGTGCCTGGACAGGGGGCTACGGCTACACCTTC.

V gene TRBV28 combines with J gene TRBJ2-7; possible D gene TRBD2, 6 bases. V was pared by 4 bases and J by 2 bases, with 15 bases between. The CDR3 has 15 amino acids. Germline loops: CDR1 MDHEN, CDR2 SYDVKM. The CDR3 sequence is CASSSGGGLTYEQYF. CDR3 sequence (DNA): TGTGCCAGCAGTTCTGGGGGAGGCCTTACCTACGAGCAGTACTTC.

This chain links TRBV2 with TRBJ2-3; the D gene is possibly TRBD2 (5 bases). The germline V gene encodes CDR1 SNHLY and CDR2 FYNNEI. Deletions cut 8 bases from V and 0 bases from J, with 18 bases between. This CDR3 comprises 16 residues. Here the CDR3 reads CASSGYGVLSTDTQYF. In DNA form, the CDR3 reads TGTGCCAGCTCCGGCTACGGGGTTTTAAGCACAGATACGCAGTATTTT.

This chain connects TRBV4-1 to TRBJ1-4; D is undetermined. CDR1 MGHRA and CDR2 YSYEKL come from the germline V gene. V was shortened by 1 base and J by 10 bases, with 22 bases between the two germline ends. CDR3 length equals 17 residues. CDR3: CASSQGLGGSGAGKLFF. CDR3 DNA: TGCGCCAGCAGCCAAGGCCTCGGAGGGAGCGGTGCTGGAAAACTGTTTTTT.

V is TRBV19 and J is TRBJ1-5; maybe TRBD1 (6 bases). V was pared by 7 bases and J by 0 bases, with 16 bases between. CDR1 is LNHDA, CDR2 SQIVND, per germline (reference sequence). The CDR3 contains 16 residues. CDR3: CASIQGPGYSNQPQHF. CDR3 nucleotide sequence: TGTGCCAGTATACAGGGTCCGGGGTATAGCAATCAGCCCCAGCATTTT.

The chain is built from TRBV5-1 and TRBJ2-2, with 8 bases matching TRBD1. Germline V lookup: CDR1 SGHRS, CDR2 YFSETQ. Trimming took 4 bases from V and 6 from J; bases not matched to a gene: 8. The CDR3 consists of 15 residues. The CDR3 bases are TGCGCCAGCAGCGGCATTGCAGGGGGCCCCGGGGAGCTGTTTTTT. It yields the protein CASSGIAGGPGELFF.

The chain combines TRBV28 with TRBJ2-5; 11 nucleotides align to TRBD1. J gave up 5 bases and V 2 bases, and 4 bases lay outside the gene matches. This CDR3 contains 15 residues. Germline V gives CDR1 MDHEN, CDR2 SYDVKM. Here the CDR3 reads CASSLRTGGLETQYF. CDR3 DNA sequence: TGTGCCAGCAGTTTACGGACAGGGGGCTTGGAGACCCAGTACTTC.

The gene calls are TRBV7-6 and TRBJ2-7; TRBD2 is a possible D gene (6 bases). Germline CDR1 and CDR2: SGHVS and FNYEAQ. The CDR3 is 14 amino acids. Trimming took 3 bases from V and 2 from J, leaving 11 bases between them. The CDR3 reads CASSFGTGTYEQYF. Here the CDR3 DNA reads TGTGCCAGCAGCTTCGGGACTGGGACCTACGAGCAGTACTTC. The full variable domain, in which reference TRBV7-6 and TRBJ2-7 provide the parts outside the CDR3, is GAGVSQSPRYKVTKRGQDVALRCDPISGHVSLYWYRQALGQGPEFLTYFNYEAQQDKSGLPNDRFSAERPEGSISTLTIQRTEQRDSAMYRCASSFGTGTYEQYFGPGTRLTVT.

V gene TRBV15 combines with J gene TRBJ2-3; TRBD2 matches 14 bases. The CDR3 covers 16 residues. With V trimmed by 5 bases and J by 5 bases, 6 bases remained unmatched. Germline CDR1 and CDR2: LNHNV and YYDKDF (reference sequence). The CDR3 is CATSPRLAGGVDTQYF. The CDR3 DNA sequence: TGTGCCACCAGCCCCCGACTAGCGGGGGGGGTAGATACGCAGTATTTT. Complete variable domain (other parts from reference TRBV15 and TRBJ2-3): DAMVIQNPRYQVTQFGKPVTLSCSQTLNHNVMYWYQQKSSQAPKLLFHYYDKDFNNEADTPDNFQSRRPNTSFCFLDIRSPGLGDTAMYLCATSPRLAGGVDTQYFGPGTRLTVL.

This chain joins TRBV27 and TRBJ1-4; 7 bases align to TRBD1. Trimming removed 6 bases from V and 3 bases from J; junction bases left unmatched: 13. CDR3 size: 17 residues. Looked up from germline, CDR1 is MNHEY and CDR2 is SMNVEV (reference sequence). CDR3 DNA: TGTGCCAGCAGCGTCCGGAGGGGGCACTTTCCTAATGAAAAACTGTTTTTT. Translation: CASSVRRGHFPNEKLFF.

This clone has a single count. The CDR3 DNA follows: TGTGCCAGCAGCTTACCAGGGACGGGGGTCACCGGGGAGCTGTTTTTT. This gives the protein CASSLPGTGVTGELFF. The V call is TRBV7-2, the J call TRBJ2-2, with D perhaps matching TRBD2 (6 bases). The V gene lost 2 bases and the J gene lost 4 bases, with 14 bases spanning the gap. The CDR3 totals 16 residues. The V gene's germline CDR1 is SGHTA and CDR2 FQGNSA.

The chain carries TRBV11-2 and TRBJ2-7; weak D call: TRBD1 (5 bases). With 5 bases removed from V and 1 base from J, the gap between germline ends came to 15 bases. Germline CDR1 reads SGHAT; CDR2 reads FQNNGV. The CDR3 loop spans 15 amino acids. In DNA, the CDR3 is TGTGCCAGCAGCGACAGCGACGGGTCTTCCTACGAGCAGTACTTC. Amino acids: CASSDSDGSSYEQYF.

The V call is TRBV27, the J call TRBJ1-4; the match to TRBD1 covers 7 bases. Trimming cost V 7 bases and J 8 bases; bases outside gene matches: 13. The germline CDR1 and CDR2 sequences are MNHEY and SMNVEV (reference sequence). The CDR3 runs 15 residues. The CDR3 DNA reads TGTGCCAGCAAGTGGGCAGGCTCAGGGGGAGAAAAACTGTTTTTT. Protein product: CASKWAGSGGEKLFF. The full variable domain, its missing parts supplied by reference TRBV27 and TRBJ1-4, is EAQVTQNPRYLITVTGKKLTVTCSQNMNHEYMSWYRQDPGLGLRQIYYSMNVEVTDKGDVPEGYKVSRKEKRNFPLILESPSPNQTSLYFCASKWAGSGGEKLFFGSGTQLSVL.

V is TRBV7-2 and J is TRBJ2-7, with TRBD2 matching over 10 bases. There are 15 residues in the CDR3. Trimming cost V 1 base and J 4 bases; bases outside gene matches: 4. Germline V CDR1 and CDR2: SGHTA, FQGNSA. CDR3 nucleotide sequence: TGTGCCAGCAGCTTAGATCTAGCGGGAGTGTACGAGCAGTACTTC. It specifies CASSLDLAGVYEQYF.

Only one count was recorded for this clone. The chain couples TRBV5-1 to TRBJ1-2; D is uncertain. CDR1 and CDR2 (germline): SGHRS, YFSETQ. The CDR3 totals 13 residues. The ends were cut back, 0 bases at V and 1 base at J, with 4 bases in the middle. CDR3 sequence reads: CASSLVVNYGYTF. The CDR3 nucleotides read TGCGCCAGCAGCTTGGTCGTTAACTATGGCTACACCTTC.

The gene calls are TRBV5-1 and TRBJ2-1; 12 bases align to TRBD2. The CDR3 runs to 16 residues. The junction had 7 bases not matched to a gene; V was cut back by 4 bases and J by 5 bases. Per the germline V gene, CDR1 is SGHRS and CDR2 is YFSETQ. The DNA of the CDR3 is TGCGCCAGCAGCCCAGGACTAGCGGGATGGGACAATGAGCAGTTCTTC. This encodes CASSPGLAGWDNEQFF.

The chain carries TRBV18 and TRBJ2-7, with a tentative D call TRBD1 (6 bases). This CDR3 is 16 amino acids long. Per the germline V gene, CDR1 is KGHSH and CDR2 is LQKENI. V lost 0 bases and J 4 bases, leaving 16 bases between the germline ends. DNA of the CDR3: TGTGCCAGCTCACCACCGGCCACGACAGGAGATTACGAGCAGTACTTC. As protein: CASSPPATTGDYEQYF.